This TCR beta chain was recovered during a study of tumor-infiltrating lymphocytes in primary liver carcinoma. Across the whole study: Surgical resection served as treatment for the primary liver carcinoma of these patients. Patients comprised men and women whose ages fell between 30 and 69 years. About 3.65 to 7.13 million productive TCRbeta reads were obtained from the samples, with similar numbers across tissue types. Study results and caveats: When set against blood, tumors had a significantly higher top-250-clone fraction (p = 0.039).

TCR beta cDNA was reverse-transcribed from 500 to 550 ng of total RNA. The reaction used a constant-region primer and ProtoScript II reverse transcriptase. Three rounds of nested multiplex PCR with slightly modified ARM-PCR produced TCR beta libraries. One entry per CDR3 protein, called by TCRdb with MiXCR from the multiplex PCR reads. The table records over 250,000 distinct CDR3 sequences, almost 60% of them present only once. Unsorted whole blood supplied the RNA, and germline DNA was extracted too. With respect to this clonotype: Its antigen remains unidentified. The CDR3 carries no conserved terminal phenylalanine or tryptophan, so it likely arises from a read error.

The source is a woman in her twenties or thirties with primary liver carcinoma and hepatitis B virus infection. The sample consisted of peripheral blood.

The CDR3 protein is CASSFDGSLNTEAFP. For the CDR3, the DNA is TGTGCCAGCAGCTTTGATGGCAGCTTGAACACTGAAGCTTTCCCT. This chain connects TRBV11-2 to TRBJ1-1; no clear D. Trimming pared 3 bases from V and 0 bases from J, leaving 11 bases between. This CDR3 is built from 15 residues. Germline V gene sequence: CDR1 SGHAT, CDR2 FQNNGV.